Listed below are T cell receptor beta chains from one sample, sequenced in a study of T cells in localized non-small cell lung cancer. Some clones are missing from TCRdb's copy, which holds only in-frame ones; the method was immunoSEQ multiplex PCR. The table has just over 70,000 clones, 80% to 90% seen once. The sample here was peripheral blood, taken before any cancer treatment. These receptors were obtained from a male donor aged 60 or over with stage III squamous cell lung carcinoma. CDR3s include the opening cysteine and the closing phenylalanine or tryptophan. D genes are given only for firm matches. The size entry is marked missing in some rows and otherwise reads once, few, many or a size class.

clone_size | j_call | d_call | v_call | cdr3_aa | cdr3_nt
. | TRBJ2-5 | . | TRBV7-9 | CASSLRQETETQYF | TGTGCCAGCAGCCTCAGACAGGAGACGGAGACCCAGTACTTC
once | TRBJ2-1 | TRBD1 | TRBV4-3 | CASSLAVGQVNNEQFF | TGCGCCAGCAGCCTCGCTGTGGGACAGGTAAACAATGAGCAGTTCTTC
. | TRBJ2-2 | . | TRBV5-1 | CASSFEGPNTGELFF | TGCGCCAGCAGCTTTGAGGGCCCTAACACCGGGGAGCTGTTTTTT
. | TRBJ2-5 | TRBD2 | TRBV30 | CAWSVLLAGAWDQETQYF | TGTGCCTGGAGTGTATTACTAGCGGGGGCCTGGGACCAAGAGACCCAGTACTTC
. | TRBJ1-3 | TRBD1 | TRBV5-1 | CASSTTGAGNTIYF | TGCGCCAGCAGCACCACAGGGGCTGGAAACACCATATATTTT
. | TRBJ2-3 | TRBD2 | TRBV6-1 | CASSGAGGLADTQYF | TGTGCCAGCAGTGGGGCGGGGGGGCTTGCAGATACGCAGTATTTT
. | TRBJ2-7 | TRBD1 | TRBV7-8 | CASLTGGGEQYF | TGTGCCAGCTTGACAGGGGGGGGCGAGCAGTACTTC
. | TRBJ2-7 | . | TRBV7-2 | CASSLNGAYEQYF | TGTGCCAGCAGCTTAAACGGGGCCTACGAGCAGTACTTC
. | TRBJ2-2 | . | TRBV28 | CASSSYDAANTGELFF | TGTGCCAGCAGTTCCTACGACGCCGCGAACACCGGGGAGCTGTTTTTT
. | TRBJ1-1 | . | TRBV5-1 | CASSLAGGNTEAFF | TGCGCCAGCAGCTTGGCTGGGGGGAACACTGAAGCTTTCTTT
. | TRBJ1-6 | . | TRBV19 | CASSMRGSSYNSPLHF | TGTGCCAGTAGTATGCGGGGGAGCTCCTATAATTCACCCCTCCACTTT
. | TRBJ2-5 | . | TRBV7-6 | CASSLAQGWETQYF | TGTGCCAGCAGCTTAGCGCAGGGTTGGGAGACCCAGTACTTC
once | TRBJ2-5 | . | TRBV11-2 | CASSRAPLQLLQETQYF | TGTGCCAGCAGCCGCGCACCCTTACAGCTCCTACAAGAGACCCAGTACTTC
. | TRBJ1-2 | . | TRBV10-2 | CASSETGDYGYTF | TGCGCCAGCAGTGAAACGGGGGACTATGGCTACACCTTC
. | TRBJ1-3 | . | TRBV5-1 | CASSLGATSGNTIYF | TGCGCCAGCAGCTTGGGGGCCACCTCTGGAAACACCATATATTTT
large | TRBJ2-7 | . | TRBV7-6 | CASSPGPNYEQYF | TGTGCCAGCAGCCCCGGCCCGAACTACGAGCAGTACTTC
. | TRBJ1-2 | . | TRBV7-2 | CASSLGRGSEGYTF | TGTGCCAGCAGCTTAGGGAGGGGATCGGAAGGCTACACCTTC
. | TRBJ1-6 | TRBD1 | TRBV30 | CAWRQGGFGNSPLHF | TGTGCCTGGCGACAGGGAGGATTTGGGAATTCACCCCTCCACTTT
. | TRBJ2-1 | TRBD2 | TRBV5-1 | CASSLTSGFDEQFF | TGCGCCAGCAGCTTAACTAGCGGGTTCGATGAGCAGTTCTTC
. | TRBJ2-1 | TRBD1 | TRBV5-1 | CASSSGQVGNEQFF | TGCGCCAGCAGCTCGGGACAGGTCGGGAATGAGCAGTTCTTC
once | TRBJ1-1 | . | TRBV19 | CASRPLRGANTEAFF | TGTGCCAGTAGGCCCCTCCGGGGGGCCAACACTGAAGCTTTCTTT
. | TRBJ2-3 | TRBD1 | TRBV27 | CASRRVGQGPDTQYF | TGTGCCAGCAGGAGGGTGGGACAGGGACCAGATACGCAGTATTTT
. | TRBJ1-5 | . | TRBV29-1 | CSVDLGPNQPQHF | TGCAGCGTTGATCTGGGGCCAAATCAGCCCCAGCATTTT
. | TRBJ1-4 | . | TRBV5-5 | CASSLGGGSEKLFF | TGTGCCAGCAGCTTGGGGGGTGGAAGTGAAAAACTGTTTTTT
once | TRBJ1-4 | TRBD1 | TRBV28 | CASSLPSSGGSGDYEKLFF | TGTGCCAGCAGTTTACCCTCCTCAGGGGGCTCCGGTGATTATGAAAAACTGTTTTTT
. | TRBJ1-3 | . | TRBV6-5 | CANRAGNTIYF | TGTGCCAACAGGGCTGGAAACACCATATATTTT
. | TRBJ1-6 | . | TRBV10-1 | CASSGNSDNSPLHF | TGCGCCAGCAGTGGTAACAGCGATAATTCACCCCTCCACTTT
once | TRBJ1-6 | TRBD1 | TRBV30 | CAWQTGLNSPLHF | TGTGCCTGGCAGACAGGGTTGAATTCACCCCTCCACTTT
. | TRBJ2-1 | TRBD2 | TRBV6-4 | CASSVLAGGNEQFF | TGTGCCAGCAGTGTCCTAGCGGGGGGTAATGAGCAGTTCTTC
. | TRBJ1-4 | . | TRBV9 | CASSAGRQTTNEKLFF | TGTGCCAGCAGCGCCGGGAGACAGACAACTAATGAAAAACTGTTTTTT
. | TRBJ1-3 | TRBD1 | TRBV30 | CAWSRIAGGGNTIYF | TGTGCCTGGAGTCGAATTGCAGGGGGCGGAAACACCATATATTTT
. | TRBJ1-1 | . | TRBV5-8 | CASSLAVSGSHTEAFF | TGTGCCAGCAGCTTGGCCGTCAGTGGGAGCCACACTGAAGCTTTCTTT
. | TRBJ1-5 | . | TRBV19 | CASSIAGTPNQPQHF | TGTGCCAGTAGTATTGCCGGGACACCTAATCAGCCCCAGCATTTT